The 13 T cell receptor beta chains in this list originate from one sample, sequenced in a study of cytomegalovirus exposure and HLA in healthy donors. Only in-frame clones appear in the TCRdb table, and some are missing; sequencing was by immunoSEQ multiplex PCR. The profile shows about 63,000 clones, about 90% of them singletons. The sample comprised PBMCs. Source of these receptors: a young woman in good health and CMV-seronegative.

With regard to this clone: In the same sample, other DNA sequences code for this CDR3. V and J are TRBV19 and TRBJ2-5; D perhaps matches TRBD2 (5 bases). This CDR3 is 16 amino acids long. The V end lost 3 bases, the J end lost 5 bases, and 19 bases lay between the germline ends. The germline gives CDR1 LNHDA, CDR2 SQIVND (reference sequence). The CDR3 loop is CASSITSGSLFETQYF. As DNA, the CDR3 is TGTGCCAGTAGTATTACTAGTGGGAGTCTTTTCGAGACCCAGTACTTC.

The CDR3 here is CASSQEGRVGNQPQHF. Written as DNA, the CDR3 is TGCGCCAGCAGCCAAGAGGGCAGGGTCGGCAATCAGCCCCAGCATTTT. The V gene is TRBV4-1, the J gene TRBJ1-5; maybe TRBD1 (5 bases). The germline V and J ends were trimmed by 0 bases and 2 bases, with 11 bases remaining between them. CDR3 length equals 16 residues. CDR1 is MGHRA, CDR2 YSYEKL, per germline.

The chain joins TRBV5-6 to TRBJ2-7; tentative D call: TRBD2 (6 bases). This CDR3 is built from 15 residues. V was clipped by 4 bases and J by 2 bases, with 16 bases between them. The germline V gene encodes CDR1 SGHDT and CDR2 YYEEEE. The CDR3 DNA reads as TGTGCCAGCAGCCCCGGGAGAACGGCTACCTACGAGCAGTACTTC. Its protein product is CASSPGRTATYEQYF.

The chain joins TRBV28 to TRBJ2-1, with D perhaps TRBD2 (7 bases). Germline V gene lookup returns CDR1 MDHEN and CDR2 SYDVKM. CDR3 length equals 15 residues. V was clipped by 8 bases and J by 7 bases, with 21 bases between them. In nucleotides, the CDR3 is TGTGCCAGCGATTCGAAGGGAGGGGGTTGGAATGAGCAGTTCTTC. This sequence encodes CASDSKGGGWNEQFF. The variable domain in full, with the rest retrieved from reference TRBV28 and TRBJ2-1, is DVKVTQSSRYLVKRTGEKVFLECVQDMDHENMFWYRQDPGLGLRLIYFSYDVKMKEKGDIPEGYSVSREKKERFSLILESASTNQTSMYLCASDSKGGGWNEQFFGPGTRLTVL.

V and J are TRBV14 and TRBJ2-1; 10 bases are a match to TRBD1. This CDR3 is built from 15 residues. CDR1 and CDR2 (germline): SGHDN, FVKESK. The V gene end was trimmed by 6 bases and the J gene end by 6 bases; junction bases not matched to a gene: 8. As DNA, the CDR3 is TGTGCCAGCAGGACCGGGACAGGGGTTGGCAATGAGCAGTTCTTC. It codes for CASRTGTGVGNEQFF. Filled out from reference TRBV14 and TRBJ2-1, the complete variable domain reads EAGVTQFPSHSVIEKGQTVTLRCDPISGHDNLYWYRRVMGKEIKFLLHFVKESKQDESGMPNNRFLAERTGGTYSTLKVQPAELEDSGVYFCASRTGTGVGNEQFFGPGTRLTVL.

This clone was recorded once. V usage is TRBV7-9 and J usage is TRBJ1-4; a weak D match, TRBD1 (5 bases). Trimming removed 1 base at V and 0 bases at J, with 6 bases between. The CDR3 spans 15 residues. Looked up from germline, CDR1 is SEHNR and CDR2 is FQNEAQ (reference sequence). The chain's CDR3 is CASSLGGTTNEKLFF. The CDR3 DNA is TGTGCCAGCAGCTTAGGGGGCACAACTAATGAAAAACTGTTTTTT.

This chain joins TRBV11-3 and TRBJ2-1, with 8 bases fitting TRBD1. The CDR3 loop spans 19 amino acids. Germline lookup yields CDR1 SGHNT and CDR2 YENEEA. The junction had 16 bases not matched to a gene; V was cut back by 6 bases and J by 0 bases. As DNA, the CDR3 is TGTGCCAGCAGACCTCAGGGGGCCGAGGGGCGGTACTCCTACAATGAGCAGTTCTTC. Protein product: CASRPQGAEGRYSYNEQFF.

This rearrangement joins TRBV4-2 to TRBJ1-1, with TRBD1 matching over 8 bases. The trim removed 1 base at V and 1 base at J, leaving 5 bases unmatched. This CDR3 is 16 amino acids long. Looked up from germline, CDR1 is LGHNA and CDR2 is YNFKEQ. CDR3 sequence: CASSQAPGGKNTEAFF. In DNA, the CDR3 is TGTGCCAGCAGCCAAGCACCAGGGGGCAAGAACACTGAAGCTTTCTTT.

This clone was counted a single time. The chain is built from TRBV27 and TRBJ1-1, with a possible D match to TRBD1 (5 bases). The V and J ends lost 4 bases and 0 bases respectively, with 12 bases between them. The CDR3 extends over 15 amino acids. CDR1 and CDR2 (germline): MNHEY, SMNVEV (reference sequence). The CDR3 nucleotides are TGTGCCAGCAGTTCCTTGGGGCAGCTGAACACTGAAGCTTTCTTT. This codes for CASSSLGQLNTEAFF.

The chain couples TRBV12-5 to TRBJ2-1, with TRBD2 identical over 9 bases. From germline, CDR1 is LGHNT and CDR2 FRNRAP. The CDR3 has 21 amino acids. J gave up 3 bases and V 4 bases, and 22 bases lay outside the gene matches. The CDR3 DNA reads as TGTGCTAGTGGTTCCAGCCCCGCCCATTCCCTTCTTAGCGGGAGCTACAATGAGCAGTTCTTC. Translated, it gives CASGSSPAHSLLSGSYNEQFF.

The CDR3 protein is CASNMRRDTQYF. The CDR3, as DNA: TGTGCCAGCAATATGCGGAGGGATACGCAGTATTTT. The rearrangement links TRBV7-2 to TRBJ2-3, with TRBD2 as a possible D gene (5 bases). Germline V lookup: CDR1 SGHTA, CDR2 FQGNSA. The V and J ends lost 7 bases and 6 bases respectively, with 11 bases between them. The CDR3 totals 12 residues.

The sample holds a few counts of this clone. The gene calls are TRBV30 and TRBJ2-1, with TRBD2 matching over 8 bases. The germline V gene has CDR1 GTSNPN and CDR2 SVGIG (reference sequence). Trimming removed 1 base from V and 10 bases from J; junction bases left unmatched: 12. The CDR3 is made up of 15 amino acids. Here the CDR3 reads CAWSGGSGALREQFF. The CDR3 DNA follows: TGTGCCTGGAGTGGGGGTAGCGGGGCCCTCCGGGAGCAGTTCTTC.

This chain links TRBV6-1 with TRBJ2-7; 12 nucleotides line up with TRBD2. Losses at the gene ends were 7 bases for V and 6 bases for J; bases not matched to a gene: 7. Looked up from germline, CDR1 is MNHNS and CDR2 is SASEGT. There are 14 residues in the CDR3. The CDR3 region has the DNA TGTGCCAGCACGACTAGCGGGAGACCTGGCGAGCAGTACTTC. Protein product: CASTTSGRPGEQYF.